One sample yielded the 25 T cell receptor beta chains listed below, sequenced in a study of technical replicates of blood from several donors. Data came from immunoSEQ multiplex PCR; TCRdb stores just in-frame clones and leaves some out. The sample lists roughly 76,000 clones, 94% seen once, with about 0.4% in the top ten. Sequenced material: T cells isolated from PBMCs. The origin of the receptors is a human donor in good health.

The chain uses TRBV5-1 and TRBJ1-1; maybe TRBD1 (5 bases). The germline V gene encodes CDR1 SGHRS and CDR2 YFSETQ. V lost 1 base to trimming and J lost 5 bases, with 15 bases between them. The CDR3 is 15 amino acids. The CDR3 region has the DNA TGCGCCAGCAGCTTGCGGACGGGGGAACGAACTGAAGCTTTCTTT. Translation: CASSLRTGERTEAFF.

This clone has just a few counts. This sequence joins TRBV4-1 and TRBJ2-2, with 7 positions matching TRBD2. V dropped 1 base and J dropped 0; count of bases not matched to a gene: 2. This CDR3 is built from 16 residues. The germline V gene has CDR1 MGHRA and CDR2 YSYEKL. DNA of the CDR3: TGCGCCAGCAGCCAAGTCCTAGCGGCGAACACCGGGGAGCTGTTTTTT. This gives the protein CASSQVLAANTGELFF.

The V gene is TRBV7-6, the J gene TRBJ2-2; 7 nucleotides match TRBD1. Germline CDR1 is SGHVS and CDR2 is FNYEAQ. The trim removed 5 bases at V and 6 bases at J, leaving 6 bases unmatched. This CDR3 is built from 14 residues. The CDR3 protein is CASSAQRGPGELFF. In DNA form, the CDR3 reads TGTGCCAGCAGCGCCCAGAGGGGGCCCGGGGAGCTGTTTTTT.

The chain links TRBV5-8 to TRBJ1-1, with a tentative D call TRBD1 (5 bases). V gave up 1 base and J gave up 5 bases, with 6 bases separating them. This CDR3 spans 12 amino acids. Looked up from germline, CDR1 is SGHTS and CDR2 is YDEGEE. The CDR3 is CASSLRGTEAFF. The CDR3 region has the DNA TGTGCCAGCAGCTTGAGGGGAACTGAAGCTTTCTTT.

J is TRBJ2-3 and V is TRBV7-2, with D maybe TRBD2 (6 bases). V lost 7 bases to trimming and J lost 6 bases, with 14 bases between them. CDR1 and CDR2 from the germline V gene are SGHTA and FQGNSA. The CDR3 is made up of 13 amino acids. The CDR3 protein is CASIRRAWDTQYF. CDR3 DNA sequence: TGTGCCAGCATCCGGAGGGCGTGGGATACGCAGTATTTT.

In its sample, this clone was seen once. The chain couples TRBV4-1 to TRBJ2-7, with D hard to call. The V end lost 0 bases, the J end lost 2 bases, and 5 bases lay between the germline ends. Germline assignment: CDR1 MGHRA and CDR2 YSYEKL. This CDR3 has 13 residues. The CDR3 loop is CASSQDFTYEQYF. DNA for the CDR3: TGCGCCAGCAGCCAAGATTTCACCTACGAGCAGTACTTC.

The CDR3 loop is CASSHRQIGYGYTF. The DNA for the CDR3 is TGCGCCAGCAGCCATCGACAGATCGGCTATGGCTACACCTTC. The chain is built from TRBV4-3 and TRBJ1-2; D may be TRBD1 (5 bases). Trimming shortened V by 3 bases and J by 4 bases, and 12 bases separated the two germline ends. The CDR3 covers 14 residues. Germline loops: CDR1 LGHNA, CDR2 YSLEER.

The rearrangement links TRBV6-5 to TRBJ1-5; D unclear. The V gene's germline CDR1 is MNHEY and CDR2 SVGAGI. V dropped 5 bases and J dropped 0 bases, with 8 bases sitting between them. The CDR3 spans 14 residues. The CDR3 region is CASSPSLSNQPQHF. The CDR3 nucleotides are TGTGCCAGCAGTCCCTCTCTTAGCAATCAGCCCCAGCATTTT.

This chain links TRBV7-9 with TRBJ2-7; 11 bases agree with TRBD2. Germline loops: CDR1 SEHNR, CDR2 FQNEAQ (reference sequence). V gave up 3 bases and J gave up 3 bases; unmatched junction bases: 4. CDR3 length: 15 residues. The CDR3 is CASSFLGLAGYEQYF. In DNA, the CDR3 is TGTGCCAGCAGCTTCCTAGGACTAGCGGGCTACGAGCAGTACTTC.

J is TRBJ2-5 and V is TRBV9, with TRBD1 matching over 7 bases. The J segment lost 4 bases and the V segment lost 3 bases, leaving 9 bases of the junction unmatched. The CDR3 loop spans 15 amino acids. Germline CDR1 and CDR2: SGDLS and YYNGEE. The CDR3 DNA reads TGTGCCAGCAGCGGACAGGGCCGAATCCCAGAGACCCAGTACTTC. Its translation: CASSGQGRIPETQYF.

This chain uses TRBV27 with TRBJ1-3, with 7 bases lining up with TRBD1. Germline V gene sequence: CDR1 MNHEY, CDR2 SMNVEV (reference sequence). The ends lost 5 bases at V and 3 bases at J; junction bases unmatched: 10. This CDR3 is 16 amino acids long. CDR3 DNA sequence: TGTGCCAGCAGTACCCGGGCAGGGGGTCATGGAAACACCATATATTTT. It is translated as CASSTRAGGHGNTIYF.

This rearrangement joins TRBV6-5 to TRBJ1-1; TRBD1 aligns across 8 bases. Looked up from germline, CDR1 is MNHEY and CDR2 is SVGAGI. The CDR3 length is 12 residues. The V segment lost 5 bases and the J segment 8 bases; nucleotides outside the gene matches: 4. CDR3 region: CASSGAGGEAFF. CDR3 DNA sequence: TGTGCCAGCAGTGGGGCAGGGGGCGAAGCTTTCTTT.

The rearrangement joins TRBV2 to TRBJ1-2; D is perhaps TRBD1 (5 bases). This CDR3 has 12 residues. Germline V gene data show CDR1 as SNHLY and CDR2 as FYNNEI. V gave up 6 bases and J gave up 10 bases, with 15 bases separating them. Written as DNA, the CDR3 is TGTGCCAGCAGGCCGGACGGGGGGATCTACACCTTC. This codes for CASRPDGGIYTF.

The CDR3, as DNA: TGTGCAAGTCGCTCTCCTAGTGAGGGGACAGTTAATGAAAAACTGTTTTTT. Its translation: CASRSPSEGTVNEKLFF. V is TRBV12-2 and J is TRBJ1-4; TRBD1 is the table's D call and was not checked against the DNA. TRBV12-2 is noted as a pseudogene. The CDR3 sequence is 17 residues long.

This CDR3 reads CASSPGHNLYNEQFF. The CDR3 coding sequence is TGTGCCAGTAGCCCGGGACACAATCTATACAATGAGCAGTTCTTC. The chain carries TRBV19 and TRBJ2-1; D is perhaps TRBD1 (6 bases). Trimming cost V 6 bases and J 4 bases, with 16 bases left between them. The CDR3 runs to 15 residues. Germline-derived CDR1 and CDR2 are LNHDA and SQIVND (reference sequence).

The V and J genes are TRBV6-5 and TRBJ2-1, with 12 bases aligning to TRBD1. V gave up 4 bases and J gave up 8 bases; unmatched junction bases: 9. In germline, CDR1 is MNHEY, CDR2 SVGAGI. The CDR3 is 16 amino acids. In DNA form, the CDR3 reads TGTGCCAGCAGTTTCGGAGGGACAGGGGGCCTCTATGAGCAGTTCTTC. Its translation is CASSFGGTGGLYEQFF.

The CDR3 DNA reads TGTGCCAGCAGAGACGGAACGGGGAACAATGAGCAGTTCTTC. Protein: CASRDGTGNNEQFF. This chain joins TRBV27 and TRBJ2-1; tentatively, D is TRBD2 (5 bases). Deletions cut 6 bases from V and 5 bases from J, with 14 bases between. Germline V gives CDR1 MNHEY, CDR2 SMNVEV (reference sequence). The CDR3 loop spans 14 amino acids.

V gene TRBV7-6 combines with J gene TRBJ2-7, with D tentatively TRBD1 (7 bases). CDR3 length equals 15 residues. Trimming stripped 5 bases from V and 2 bases from J, with 16 bases between. Germline V gene lookup returns CDR1 SGHVS and CDR2 FNYEAQ. The CDR3 is CASSPMEGAPYEQYF. CDR3 sequence (DNA): TGTGCCAGCAGCCCTATGGAGGGGGCGCCCTACGAGCAGTACTTC. Full variable domain (remainder filled in from reference TRBV7-6 and TRBJ2-7): GAGVSQSPRYKVTKRGQDVALRCDPISGHVSLYWYRQALGQGPEFLTYFNYEAQQDKSGLPNDRFSAERPEGSISTLTIQRTEQRDSAMYRCASSPMEGAPYEQYFGPGTRLTVT.

This clone was seen only once. This chain links TRBV18 with TRBJ2-1; TRBD1 aligns across 7 bases. The CDR3 extends over 12 amino acids. V was pared by 6 bases and J by 12 bases, with 8 bases of the junction left unmatched. Germline V gene lookup returns CDR1 KGHSH and CDR2 LQKENI. DNA for the CDR3: TGTGCCAGCTCCCACGACAGGGCTTCGCAGTTCTTC. It yields the protein CASSHDRASQFF.

The chain uses TRBV19 and TRBJ2-1; 7 nucleotides align to TRBD1. This CDR3 has 14 amino acids. Germline assignment: CDR1 LNHDA and CDR2 SQIVND (reference sequence). The ends lost 5 bases at V and 9 bases at J; junction bases unmatched: 10. CDR3 DNA: TGTGCCAGTAGTCCATTCGGGACAGAGGGTGAGCAGTTCTTC. Its translation: CASSPFGTEGEQFF.

The V gene is TRBV25-1, the J gene TRBJ1-2; 10 bases match TRBD1. The germline CDR1 and CDR2 sequences are MGHDK and SYGVNS. The CDR3 is made up of 18 amino acids. The J segment lost 0 bases and the V segment lost 0 bases, leaving 7 bases of the junction unmatched. CDR3 protein: CASSEYGTGVFPNYGYTF. The CDR3 coding sequence is TGTGCCAGCAGTGAATATGGGACAGGGGTTTTTCCTAACTATGGCTACACCTTC.

The rearrangement joins TRBV21-1 to TRBJ2-7; the table's D gene call, TRBD2, was not cross checked with the DNA. TRBV21-1 is termed a pseudogene. The CDR3 has 14 residues. This CDR3 is CASSKVGGPYEQYF. The CDR3 region has the DNA TGTGCCAGCAGCAAAGTGGGGGGGCCCTACGAGCAGTACTTC.

The chain employs TRBV7-9 and TRBJ2-1, with TRBD2 matching over 13 bases. The CDR3 loop spans 17 amino acids. Unmatched junction bases numbered 9, after V lost 5 bases and J lost 5 bases. The V gene's germline CDR1 is SEHNR and CDR2 FQNEAQ (reference sequence). This chain's CDR3 is CASSARTSGSRDNEQFF. CDR3 nucleotide sequence: TGTGCCAGCAGCGCACGGACTAGCGGGAGTCGCGACAATGAGCAGTTCTTC.

The V and J genes are TRBV27 and TRBJ1-5; D remains unclear. The CDR3 runs 16 residues. V was cut by 6 bases and J by 2 bases, with 17 bases left in between. Germline V gene data show CDR1 as MNHEY and CDR2 as SMNVEV (reference sequence). This chain's CDR3 is CASSPTVGVGNQPQHF. The DNA for the CDR3 is TGTGCCAGCAGCCCAACGGTCGGGGTAGGCAATCAGCCCCAGCATTTT.

The rearrangement links TRBV9 to TRBJ2-1; D unresolved. CDR1 SGDLS and CDR2 YYNGEE come from the germline V gene. Deletions cut 5 bases from V and 0 bases from J, with 12 bases between. CDR3 length: 15 residues. CDR3 region: CASSAGASSYNEQFF. CDR3 nucleotides: TGTGCCAGCAGTGCCGGAGCGTCCTCCTACAATGAGCAGTTCTTC.